This T cell receptor beta chain is drawn from a study of T cells in Graves' hyperthyroidism and ophthalmopathy (dated by TCRdb to between 2018 and 2021). A note on the overall study: Peripheral blood was collected at initial diagnosis, before any treatment. TCR V-J signatures able to tell the groups apart were searched for in a discovery cohort of 95 to 100 patients, of whom around 43 had Graves' ophthalmopathy and more than 55 had stable Graves' hyperthyroidism. Whether ophthalmopathy could be predicted prospectively was tested in an independent validation cohort made up of 18 hyperthyroidism patients plus 17 patients who later progressed to ophthalmopathy. The 95 to 100 discovery patients were randomly divided into training and test sets at a 7:3 ratio. The study also compared thyroid tissue and blood T-cell repertoires from about 6 Graves' hyperthyroidism patients. After blood sampling, hyperthyroidism patients were treated with methimazole at a starting dose of 30 mg daily, and ophthalmopathy patients were treated with high-dose intravenous methylprednisolone. The paper describes TCR Vbeta CDR3 sequencing of more than 120 peripheral blood samples, made up of about 41 ophthalmopathy patients, some 76 hyperthyroidism patients and 17 progressor patients.

Graves' hyperthyroidism was defined as stable when no progression to ophthalmopathy occurred over 18 months of follow-up. Hyperthyroidism patients were newly diagnosed, with disease duration under 2 months, and aged 18 to 65 years. Any patient with an uncontrolled infection, another autoimmune disease, pregnancy or lactation was excluded. Diagnoses were based on clinical symptoms, serum thyroxine and TRAb, thyroid ultrasound and orbital computed tomography. Ficoll-Paque density gradient centrifugation was used to isolate PBMCs from about 10 ml of fresh peripheral blood. Trizol reagent was used to extract total RNA, and RNA quality was then checked on an Agilent 2100 Bioanalyzer. TCR beta CDR3 regions were amplified from RNA transcripts. The TCR CDR3 was subjected to a first round of RT-PCR using the HTBI primer set and the Qiagen OneStep RT-PCR kit. The libraries were constructed in a second round of multiplex PCR and then size-selected and purified. Sequencing of the libraries was done on an Illumina HiSeq2000 using paired-end 100 bp reads. Concerning the study's data processing: Raw data were processed with SOAPnuke, discarding reads with adapters, uncalled bases, mean Phred below 15, or no exact constant-primer or identifier match. COPE v1.2.5 was used to merge high-quality paired reads, and clonotypes were defined as unique nucleotide sequences. MiTCR v1.1 was used to align the clonotypes against IMGT TRBV, TRBD and TRBJ reference segments. The analysis included only V-J combinations with a frequency above 0.0001, which together covered roughly 99% of the repertoires. A TCS score was defined as the ratio between F50 (clonal expansion) and ExV (chaos), using BLOSUM62-based TCRdist between CDR3 peptides within each V-J. Welch's t-statistics and random forest reduced fewer than 600 V-J features to fewer than 15, which were used in a naive Bayes classifier (R e1071). Thyroid-blood repertoire similarity was quantified with the Morisita-Horn index. TCRdb trimmed the raw reads at Q25, called clones with MiXCR and kept productive beta chains. Rows are unified per CDR3 protein, each entry keeping the most common DNA and genes. These V and J calls are TCRdb output, not the study's own analysis. The sample data list about 840,000 distinct CDR3 sequences, and roughly 40% of these were observed just once. Together, the top ten hold 7% to 10% of the sample.

This clonotype was detected a few times. Its antigen has not been determined. No much larger clone exists at a distance of one base, and base qualities are not known. The cysteine opens and the phenylalanine closes a CDR3 of 14 amino acids. Of the read, only the CDR3 DNA is kept; its 42 bases are in frame from base 1. The V end loses 4 bases and the J end loses 5 bases, and a stretch of 11 bases separates them. As encoded in the germline V gene, CDR1 is SGHTA while CDR2 is FQGNSA. On the study overall, not on this receptor specifically: Sample size was not statistically predetermined, and investigators were not blinded to group allocation. In validation, progression to ophthalmopathy was predicted by the model with roughly 69% sensitivity and 72.22% specificity, a median of approximately 6.5 months before onset. Most expanded thyroid clonotypes (frequency above 0.001) were also found in blood, which suggests that blood repertoires may mirror thyroid immune responses. A model built on a 13 V-J signature distinguished ophthalmopathy from stable hyperthyroidism, reaching over 85% sensitivity and about 81% specificity in cross-validation and 80%/75% in testing.

This receptor was obtained from a man between 18 and 29 years old with Graves' hyperthyroidism. Recombination connected TRBV7-2 to TRBJ2-2; the D gene assignment is ambiguous. Sequenced sample: blood. The DNA reads as follows: TGTGCCAGCAGCTACATGGACGGGACCGGGGAGCTGTTTTTT. Protein translation: CASSYMDGTGELFF.